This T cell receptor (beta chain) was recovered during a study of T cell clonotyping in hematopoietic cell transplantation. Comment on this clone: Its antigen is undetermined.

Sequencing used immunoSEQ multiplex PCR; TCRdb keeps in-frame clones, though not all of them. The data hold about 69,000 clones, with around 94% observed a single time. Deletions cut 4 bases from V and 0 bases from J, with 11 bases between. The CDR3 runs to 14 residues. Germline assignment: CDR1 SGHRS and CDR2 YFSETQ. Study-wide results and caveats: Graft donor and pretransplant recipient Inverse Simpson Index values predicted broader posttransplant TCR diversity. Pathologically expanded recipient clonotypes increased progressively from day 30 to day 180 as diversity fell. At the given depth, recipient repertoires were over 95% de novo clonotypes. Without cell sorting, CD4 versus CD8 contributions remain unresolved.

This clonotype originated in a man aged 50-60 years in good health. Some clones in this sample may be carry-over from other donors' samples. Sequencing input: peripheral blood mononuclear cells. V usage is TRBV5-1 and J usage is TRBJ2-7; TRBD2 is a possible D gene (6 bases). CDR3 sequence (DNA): TGCGCCAGCAGCCCGGGGGATACCTCCTACGAGCAGTACTTC. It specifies CASSPGDTSYEQYF.